Presented here are 4 T cell receptor beta chains from one specimen sequenced in a study of blood T cell repertoires in COVID-19. The data were produced by immunoSEQ multiplex PCR, yet TCRdb's version contains in-frame clones alone and is incomplete. In the table there are 200,000 to 250,000 clones, roughly 85% of which are singletons. Sequenced: peripheral blood. The origin of the receptors is a woman younger than 35 who had recovered from COVID-19.

The chain has TRBV27 and TRBJ2-7; perhaps TRBD1 as D (6 bases). Per germline, CDR1 MNHEY and CDR2 SMNVEV (reference sequence). V was shortened by 5 bases and J by 2 bases, with 16 bases between the two germline ends. The CDR3 sequence is 15 residues long. CDR3 sequence: CASSPLDRQTYEQYF. CDR3 sequence (DNA): TGTGCCAGCAGTCCGCTTGACAGGCAAACCTACGAGCAGTACTTC.

The V gene is TRBV2, the J gene TRBJ2-1; TRBD1 matches 8 bases. CDR1 and CDR2 from the germline V gene are SNHLY and FYNNEI. This CDR3 contains 15 residues. J lost 1 base, V lost 5 bases, and 4 bases had no gene match. CDR3 residues: CASSFDRGSYNEQFF. DNA for the CDR3: TGTGCCAGCAGTTTCGACAGGGGATCCTACAATGAGCAGTTCTTC.

The chain joins TRBV25-1 to TRBJ2-1, with 10 positions matching TRBD2. CDR3 length equals 17 residues. Per the germline V gene, CDR1 is MGHDK and CDR2 is SYGVNS. Trimming took 2 bases from V and 6 from J; bases not matched to a gene: 10. CDR3 DNA sequence: TGTGCCAGCAGTGAAGGGATAGGGCTAGCGGGAGCCAATGAGCAGTTCTTC. Translation: CASSEGIGLAGANEQFF.

The rearrangement joins TRBV11-2 to TRBJ1-1; 7 positions agree with TRBD1. CDR3 length: 15 amino acids. Trimming removed 2 bases from V and 2 bases from J; junction bases left unmatched: 5. Per germline, CDR1 SGHAT and CDR2 FQNNGV. CDR3 sequence (DNA): TGTGCCAGCAGCTTATGGGACAGCGATAACACTGAAGCTTTCTTT. Its protein product is CASSLWDSDNTEAFF.